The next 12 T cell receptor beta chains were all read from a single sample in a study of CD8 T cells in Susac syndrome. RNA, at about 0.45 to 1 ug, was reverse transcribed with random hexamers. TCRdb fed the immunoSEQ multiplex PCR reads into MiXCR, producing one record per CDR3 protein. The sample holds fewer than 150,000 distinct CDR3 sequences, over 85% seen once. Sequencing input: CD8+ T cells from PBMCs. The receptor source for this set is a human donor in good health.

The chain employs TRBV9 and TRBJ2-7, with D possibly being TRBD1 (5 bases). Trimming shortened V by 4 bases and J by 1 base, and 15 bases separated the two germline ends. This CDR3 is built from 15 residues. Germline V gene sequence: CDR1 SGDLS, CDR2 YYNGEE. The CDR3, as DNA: TGTGCCAGCAGCCCTGGACACCTTCTGTCCTACGAGCAGTACTTC. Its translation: CASSPGHLLSYEQYF.

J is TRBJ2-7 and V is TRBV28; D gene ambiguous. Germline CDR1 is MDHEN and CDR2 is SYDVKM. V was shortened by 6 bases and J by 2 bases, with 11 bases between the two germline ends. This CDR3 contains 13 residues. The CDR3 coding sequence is TGTGCCAGCAGCCATACAAGTACCTACGAGCAGTACTTC. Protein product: CASSHTSTYEQYF.

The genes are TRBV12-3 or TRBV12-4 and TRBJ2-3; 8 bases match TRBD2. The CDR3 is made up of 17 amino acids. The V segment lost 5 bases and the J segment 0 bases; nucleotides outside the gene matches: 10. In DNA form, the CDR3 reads TGTGCCAGCAGTCTTCCGGTTAGCGGGATGAGCACAGATACGCAGTATTTT. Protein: CASSLPVSGMSTDTQYF.

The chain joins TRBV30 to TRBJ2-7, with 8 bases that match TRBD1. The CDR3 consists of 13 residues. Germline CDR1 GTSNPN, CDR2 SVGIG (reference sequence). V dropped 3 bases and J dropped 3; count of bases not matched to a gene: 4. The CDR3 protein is CAWSQTGDYEQYF. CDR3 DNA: TGTGCCTGGAGCCAGACAGGGGACTACGAGCAGTACTTC.

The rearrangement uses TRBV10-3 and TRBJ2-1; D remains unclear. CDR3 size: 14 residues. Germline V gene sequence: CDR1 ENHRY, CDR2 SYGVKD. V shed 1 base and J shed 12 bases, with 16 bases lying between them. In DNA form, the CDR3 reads TGTGCCATCAGTGAGTTTCCAGACGGTCCATCGCAGTTCTTC. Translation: CAISEFPDGPSQFF.

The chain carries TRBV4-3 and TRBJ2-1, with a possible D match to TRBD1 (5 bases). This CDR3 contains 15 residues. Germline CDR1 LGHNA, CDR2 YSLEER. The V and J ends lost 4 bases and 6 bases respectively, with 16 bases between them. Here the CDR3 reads CASSLRREWSNEQFF. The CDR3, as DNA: TGCGCCAGCAGCCTTCGCAGGGAATGGTCCAATGAGCAGTTCTTC.

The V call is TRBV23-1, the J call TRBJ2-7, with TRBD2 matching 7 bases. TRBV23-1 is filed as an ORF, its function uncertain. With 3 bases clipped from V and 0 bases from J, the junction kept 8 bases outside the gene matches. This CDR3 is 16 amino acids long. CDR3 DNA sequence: TGCGCCAGCAGTCACTCTAGAGCTAGCGGCTCCTACGAGCAGTACTTC. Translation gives CASSHSRASGSYEQYF.

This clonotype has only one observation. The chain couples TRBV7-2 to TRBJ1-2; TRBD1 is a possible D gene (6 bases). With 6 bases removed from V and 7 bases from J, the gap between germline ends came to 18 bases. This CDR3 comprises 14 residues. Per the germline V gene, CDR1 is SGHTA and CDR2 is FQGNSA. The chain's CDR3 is CASRGTGSTGGYTF. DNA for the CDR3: TGTGCCAGCAGAGGTACAGGGAGCACTGGTGGCTACACCTTC. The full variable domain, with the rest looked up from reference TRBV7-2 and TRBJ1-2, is GAGVSQSPSNKVTEKGKDVELRCDPISGHTALYWYRQSLGQGLEFLIYFQGNSAPDKSGLPSDRFSAERTGGSVSTLTIQRTQQEDSAVYLCASRGTGSTGGYTFGSGTRLTVV.

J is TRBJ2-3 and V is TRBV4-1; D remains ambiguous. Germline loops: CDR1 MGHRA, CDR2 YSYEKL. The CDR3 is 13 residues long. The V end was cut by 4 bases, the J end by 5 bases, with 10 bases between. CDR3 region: CASSPPARDTQYF. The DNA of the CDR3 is TGCGCCAGCAGCCCCCCGGCAAGAGATACGCAGTATTTT.

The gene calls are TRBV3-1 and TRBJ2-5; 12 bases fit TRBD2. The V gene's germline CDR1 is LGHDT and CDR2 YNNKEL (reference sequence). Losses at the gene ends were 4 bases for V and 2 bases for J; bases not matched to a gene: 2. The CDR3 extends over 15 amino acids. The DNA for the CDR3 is TGTGCCAGCAGCCGAGGACTAGCGGGGCAAGAGACCCAGTACTTC. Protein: CASSRGLAGQETQYF.

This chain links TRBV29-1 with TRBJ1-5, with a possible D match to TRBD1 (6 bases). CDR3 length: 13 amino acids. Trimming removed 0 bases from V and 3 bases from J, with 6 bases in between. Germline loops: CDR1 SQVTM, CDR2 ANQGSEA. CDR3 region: CSVEEGANQPQHF. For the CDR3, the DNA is TGCAGCGTTGAAGAGGGGGCCAATCAGCCCCAGCATTTT. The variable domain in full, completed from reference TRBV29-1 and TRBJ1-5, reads SAVISQKPSRDICQRGTSLTIQCQVDSQVTMMFWYRQQPGQSLTLIATANQGSEATYESGFVIDKFPISRPNLTFSTLTVSNMSPEDSSIYLCSVEEGANQPQHFGDGTRLSIL.

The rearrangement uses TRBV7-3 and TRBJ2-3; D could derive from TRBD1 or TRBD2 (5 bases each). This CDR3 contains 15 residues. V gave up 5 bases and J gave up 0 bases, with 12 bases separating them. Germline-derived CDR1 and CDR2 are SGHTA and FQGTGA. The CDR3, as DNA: TGTGCCAGCAGCCCGGGGCTCCTAAGCACAGATACGCAGTATTTT. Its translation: CASSPGLLSTDTQYF.